These T cell receptor beta chains were read from a single sample in a study of blood T cell repertoires in COVID-19. Measured with immunoSEQ multiplex PCR; TCRdb has only the in-frame clones, and not every one. Of about 190,000 clones in the sample, less than 85% were seen once. The sequenced material came from peripheral blood. Source of these receptors: a woman aged 80 or over with active or convalescent COVID-19. The CDR3 runs from the conserved cysteine through the conserved F or W. D genes are given only for firm matches. Only some rows state a clone size, as once, few, many or a class for expanded clones.

j_call d_call v_call clone_size cdr3_nt cdr3_aa
TRBJ2-7 NA TRBV5-1 NA TGCGCCAGCAGCTTGGGATGGGCAGTTCGGGAATACGAGCAGTACTTC CASSLGWAVREYEQYF
TRBJ1-3 NA TRBV5-4 few TGTGCCAGCAGCTTGGACCGCAGCTCTGGAAACACCATATATTTT CASSLDRSSGNTIYF
TRBJ2-7 NA TRBV5-4 NA TGTGCCAGCAGCTTGGGCACATATGAGGCCTACGAGCAGTACTTC CASSLGTYEAYEQYF
TRBJ2-5 TRBD1 TRBV6-5 once TGTGCCAGCCAAGGGACAGGGGGCGCGAAGACCCAGTACTTC CASQGTGGAKTQYF
TRBJ2-7 NA TRBV19 once TGTGCCAGTAGTACCGGACAGGGAGGGCACGAGCAGTACTTC CASSTGQGGHEQYF
TRBJ2-7 NA TRBV28 NA TGTGCCAGCAGTTTACCGGGGGTCGAGCAGTACTTC CASSLPGVEQYF
TRBJ2-7 NA TRBV13 once TGTGCCAGCAGCTTAAAAGGAGCAGGGGTCCCCTACGAGCAGTACTTC CASSLKGAGVPYEQYF
TRBJ2-1 NA TRBV7-3 once TGTGCCAGCAGCCGGGACTCCTACAATGAGCAGTTCTTC CASSRDSYNEQFF
TRBJ1-1 NA TRBV9 NA TGTGCCAGCAGGAGGGACGGGGGCACTGAAGCTTTCTTT CASRRDGGTEAFF
TRBJ2-1 NA TRBV19 NA TGTGCCAGCGGGGAGGCCCCGTACAATGAGCAGTTCTTC CASGEAPYNEQFF
TRBJ2-3 NA TRBV30 NA TGTGCCTGGAGTGTATACGTTCGGACGACGGGGGCAGATACGCAGTATTTT CAWSVYVRTTGADTQYF
TRBJ2-7 NA TRBV11-2 NA TGTGCCAGCAGCAGGACATATGGCGAGCAGTACTTC CASSRTYGEQYF
TRBJ2-2 TRBD2 TRBV18 NA TGTGCCAGCTCACCTACTAGCGGGATCAGTACTGGGGAGCTGTTTTTT CASSPTSGISTGELFF
TRBJ2-5 TRBD2 TRBV6-8 NA TGTGCCAGCAGTTACTTGACTAGCGGGAGAATAGAAGAGACCCAGTACTTC CASSYLTSGRIEETQYF
TRBJ2-7 NA TRBV3-1/TRBV3-2 few TGTGCCAGCAGCCAATCGAGCAGGGCGCACTACGAGCAGTACTTC CASSQSSRAHYEQYF
TRBJ2-7 TRBD1 TRBV19 NA TGTGCCAGTAGTCCGAACCGGGACAGGGCCCGACGCGAGCAGTACTTC CASSPNRDRARREQYF
TRBJ1-5 NA TRBV19 NA TGTGCCAGTAGTATACACAGGGATCAGCCCCAGCATTTT CASSIHRDQPQHF
TRBJ2-4 TRBD2 TRBV2 NA TGTGCCAGCAGTGGACTAGCGGCAGCCAAAAACATTCAGTACTTC CASSGLAAAKNIQYF
TRBJ1-6 NA TRBV10-2 NA TGCGCCAGCATGAGGCAGGGAACGTATAATTCACCCCTCCACTTT CASMRQGTYNSPLHF
TRBJ1-5 NA TRBV18 NA TGTGCCAGCTCACCACCGGGGCTTGACGGTCAGCCCCAGCATTTT CASSPPGLDGQPQHF
TRBJ2-7 TRBD1 TRBV5-1 many TGCGCCAGCAGCTGGGGGACAGGGGCTTACTACGAGCAGTACTTC CASSWGTGAYYEQYF
TRBJ2-6 NA TRBV5-5 NA TGTACCAGCAGCTTGGCCGGTATCTCTGGGGCCAACGTCCTGACTTTC CTSSLAGISGANVLTF
TRBJ2-1 NA TRBV5-1 NA TGCGCCAGCAGCTTTATTAGCGGTAGTTCCTACAATGAGCAGTTCTTC CASSFISGSSYNEQFF
TRBJ2-1 TRBD2 TRBV11-3 NA TGTGCCAGCAGCTTAGATTGGGGACTAGCGGGAGACAATGAGCAGTTCTTC CASSLDWGLAGDNEQFF
TRBJ2-7 TRBD1 TRBV27 NA TGTGCCAGCAGTTTAATTGGACAGGGGCTCTACGAGCAGTACTTC CASSLIGQGLYEQYF
TRBJ1-2 TRBD1 TRBV19 NA TGTGCCAGTAGTCCCCAGGGGGCGACTGGCTACACCTTC CASSPQGATGYTF
TRBJ2-2 TRBD2 TRBV7-3 NA TGTGCCAGCAGCTTAAACCCGAGCGGGAGGGCCCCCGGGGAGCTGTTTTTT CASSLNPSGRAPGELFF
TRBJ1-4 NA TRBV30 few TGTGCCTGGAGTGGCCAGGCCAGCGGTAATGAAAAACTGTTTTTT CAWSGQASGNEKLFF
TRBJ1-1 NA TRBV6-5 many TGTGCCAGCAGTAATTCAGGGGCCTCAACTGAAGCTTTCTTT CASSNSGASTEAFF
TRBJ2-1 TRBD2 TRBV11-2 NA TGTGCCAGCAGCTTACTAGCGGGAAGTAATGAGCAGTTCTTC CASSLLAGSNEQFF
TRBJ2-1 TRBD1 TRBV5-4 NA TGTGCCAGCAGCGGACGGGACAGCTCCTACAATGAGCAGTTCTTC CASSGRDSSYNEQFF
TRBJ2-3 TRBD2 TRBV2 NA TGTGCCAGCAGTGAAAGGGGACTAGCGGGTGGGGATACGCAGTATTTT CASSERGLAGGDTQYF
TRBJ2-1 TRBD2 TRBV7-8 once TGTGCCAGCAGCTTGGCGGGAGAGAGGAGGGGTGAGCAGTTCTTC CASSLAGERRGEQFF
TRBJ1-1 NA TRBV3-1/TRBV3-2 NA TGTGCCAGCAGCCAACGGGTTCGTACTGAAGCTTTCTTT CASSQRVRTEAFF
TRBJ2-7 NA TRBV30 NA TGTGCCTGGGAATTTGCGGACGAGCAGTACTTC CAWEFADEQYF